There are a few counts of the clone carrying this T cell receptor beta chain. No patient had autoimmune disease or received systemic immunosuppression. This sample was taken from a study of OX40 agonist ivuxolimab in advanced cancers. The CDR3 loop spans 23 amino acids. Measured with immunoSEQ multiplex PCR; TCRdb has only the in-frame clones, and not every one. The sample holds 25,000 to 35,000 clones, 84% seen once. This material consisted of CD4+ or CD8+ T cells sorted from blood, taken in a trial of the OX40 agonist ivuxolimab. V is TRBV21-1 and J is TRBJ1-3. TRBV21-1 is recorded as a pseudogene. The receptor was derived from an adult with an advanced solid tumor such as melanoma, head and neck, liver or kidney cancer. DNA for the CDR3: TGTGCCAGCAGCGTCCCCGGCCAGAGCGGTTCTCCGAGACGGGAAAACTCTGGAAACACCATATATTTT. It codes for CASSVPGQSGSPRRENSGNTIYF.